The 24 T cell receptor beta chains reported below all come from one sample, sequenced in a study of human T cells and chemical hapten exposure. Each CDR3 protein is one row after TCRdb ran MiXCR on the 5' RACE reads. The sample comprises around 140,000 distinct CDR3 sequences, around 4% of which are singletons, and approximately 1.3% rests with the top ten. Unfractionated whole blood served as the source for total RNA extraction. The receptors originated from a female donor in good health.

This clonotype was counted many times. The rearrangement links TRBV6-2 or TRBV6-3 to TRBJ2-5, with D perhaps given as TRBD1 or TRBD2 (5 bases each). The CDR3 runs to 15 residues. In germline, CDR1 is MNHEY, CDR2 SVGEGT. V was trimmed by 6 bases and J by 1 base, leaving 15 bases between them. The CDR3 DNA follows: TGTGCCAGCAGCCCAGGGACGCCGCTCCAAGAGACCCAGTACTTC. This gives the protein CASSPGTPLQETQYF.

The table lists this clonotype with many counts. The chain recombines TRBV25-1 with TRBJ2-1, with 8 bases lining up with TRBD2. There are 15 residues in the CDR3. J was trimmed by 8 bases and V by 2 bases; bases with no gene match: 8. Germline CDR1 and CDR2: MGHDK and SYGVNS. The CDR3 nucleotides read TGTGCCAGCAGTGAAACGGGGGGGCTACTATATGAGCAGTTCTTC. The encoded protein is CASSETGGLLYEQFF.

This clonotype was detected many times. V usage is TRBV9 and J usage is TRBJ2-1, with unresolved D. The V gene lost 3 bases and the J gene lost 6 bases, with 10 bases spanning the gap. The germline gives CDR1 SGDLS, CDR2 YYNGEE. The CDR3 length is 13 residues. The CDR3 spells CASSGILGNEQFF. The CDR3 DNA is TGTGCCAGCAGCGGCATTCTGGGCAATGAGCAGTTCTTC. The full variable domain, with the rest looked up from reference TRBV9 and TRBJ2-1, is DSGVTQTPKHLITATGQRVTLRCSPRSGDLSVYWYQQSLDQGLQFLIQYYNGEERAKGNILERFSAQQFPDLHSELNLSSLELGDSALYFCASSGILGNEQFFGPGTRLTVL.

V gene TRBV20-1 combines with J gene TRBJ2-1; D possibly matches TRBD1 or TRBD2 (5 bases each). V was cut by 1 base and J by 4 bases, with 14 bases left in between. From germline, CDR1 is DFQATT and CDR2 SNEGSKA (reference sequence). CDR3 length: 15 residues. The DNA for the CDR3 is TGCAGTGCTAGAGGAGGGGACCTAGCTTACAATGAGCAGTTCTTC. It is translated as CSARGGDLAYNEQFF.

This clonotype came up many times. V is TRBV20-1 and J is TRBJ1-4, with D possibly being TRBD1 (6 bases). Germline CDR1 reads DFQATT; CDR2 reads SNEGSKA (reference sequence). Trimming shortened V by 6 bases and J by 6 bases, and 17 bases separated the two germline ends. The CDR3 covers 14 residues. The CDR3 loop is CSAGGGARDEKLFF. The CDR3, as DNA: TGCAGTGCAGGGGGTGGGGCGAGAGATGAAAAACTGTTTTTT.

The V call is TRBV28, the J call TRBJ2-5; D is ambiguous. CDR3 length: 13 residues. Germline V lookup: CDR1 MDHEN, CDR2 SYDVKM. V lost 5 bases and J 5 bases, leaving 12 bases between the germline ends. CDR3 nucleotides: TGTGCCAGCAGTGCTAATGCGGTGGAGACCCAGTACTTC. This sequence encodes CASSANAVETQYF.

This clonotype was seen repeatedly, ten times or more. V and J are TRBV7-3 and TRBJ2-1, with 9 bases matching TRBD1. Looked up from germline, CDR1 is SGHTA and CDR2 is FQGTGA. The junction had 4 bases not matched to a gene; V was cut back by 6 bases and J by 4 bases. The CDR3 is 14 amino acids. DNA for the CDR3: TGTGCCAGCAGTCCCGGGACAGGGTACAATGAGCAGTTCTTC. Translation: CASSPGTGYNEQFF. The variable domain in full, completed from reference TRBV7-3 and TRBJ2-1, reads GAGVSQTPSNKVTEKGKYVELRCDPISGHTALYWYRQSLGQGPEFLIYFQGTGAADDSGLPNDRFFAVRPEGSVSTLKIQRTERGDSAVYLCASSPGTGYNEQFFGPGTRLTVL.

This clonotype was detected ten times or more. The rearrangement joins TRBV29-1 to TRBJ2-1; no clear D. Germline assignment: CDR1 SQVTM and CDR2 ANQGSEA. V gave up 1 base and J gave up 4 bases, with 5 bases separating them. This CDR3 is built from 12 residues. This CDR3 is CSVEALYNEQFF. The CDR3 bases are TGCAGCGTTGAAGCACTGTACAATGAGCAGTTCTTC.

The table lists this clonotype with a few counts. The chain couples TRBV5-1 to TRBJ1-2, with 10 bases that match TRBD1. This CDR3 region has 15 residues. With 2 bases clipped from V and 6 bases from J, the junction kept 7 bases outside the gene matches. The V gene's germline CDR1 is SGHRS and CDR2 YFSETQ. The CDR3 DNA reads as TGCGCCAGCAGCTTCCTGACAGGGGGCGCGGATGGCTACACCTTC. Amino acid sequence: CASSFLTGGADGYTF.

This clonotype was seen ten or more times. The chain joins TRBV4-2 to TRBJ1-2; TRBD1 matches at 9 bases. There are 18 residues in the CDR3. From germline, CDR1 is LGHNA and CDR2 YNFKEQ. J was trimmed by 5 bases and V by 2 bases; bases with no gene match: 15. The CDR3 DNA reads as TGTGCCAGCAGCCAAAACGCGCTGTACGACAGGGGGAAGTATGGCTACACCTTC. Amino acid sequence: CASSQNALYDRGKYGYTF.

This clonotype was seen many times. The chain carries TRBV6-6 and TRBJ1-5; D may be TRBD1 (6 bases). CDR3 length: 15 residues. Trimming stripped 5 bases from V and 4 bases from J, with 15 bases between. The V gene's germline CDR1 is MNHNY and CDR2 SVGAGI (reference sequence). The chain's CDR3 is CASSRDISLNQPQHF. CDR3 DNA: TGTGCCAGCAGTAGGGACATAAGTCTGAATCAGCCCCAGCATTTT.

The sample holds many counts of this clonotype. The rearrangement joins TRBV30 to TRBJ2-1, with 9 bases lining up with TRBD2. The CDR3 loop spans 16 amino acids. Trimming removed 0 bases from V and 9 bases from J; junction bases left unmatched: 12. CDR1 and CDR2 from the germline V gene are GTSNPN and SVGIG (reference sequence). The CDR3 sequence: CAWSVGSGGGAGEQFF. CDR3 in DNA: TGTGCCTGGAGTGTAGGTTCAGGCGGGGGGGCCGGTGAGCAGTTCTTC.

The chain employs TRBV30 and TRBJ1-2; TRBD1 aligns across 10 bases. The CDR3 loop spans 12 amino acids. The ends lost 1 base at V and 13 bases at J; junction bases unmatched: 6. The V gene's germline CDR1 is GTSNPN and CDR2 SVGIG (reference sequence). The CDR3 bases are TGTGCCTGGAGTGCCCGACAGGGGGCTGGCACCTTC. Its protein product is CAWSARQGAGTF. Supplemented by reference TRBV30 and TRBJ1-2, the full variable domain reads SQTIHQWPATLVQPVGSPLSLECTVEGTSNPNLYWYRQAAGRGLQLLFYSVGIGQISSEVPQNLSASRPQDRQFILSSKKLLLSDSGFYLCAWSARQGAGTFGSGTRLTVV.

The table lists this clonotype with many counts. The CDR3 here is CASSVRFSEKLFF. DNA for the CDR3: TGTGCCAGCAGCGTCCGATTCAGTGAAAAACTGTTTTTT. This chain uses TRBV7-2 with TRBJ1-4; no clear D. This CDR3 contains 13 residues. Trimming removed 5 bases at V and 7 bases at J, with 11 bases between. The germline V gene has CDR1 SGHTA and CDR2 FQGNSA.

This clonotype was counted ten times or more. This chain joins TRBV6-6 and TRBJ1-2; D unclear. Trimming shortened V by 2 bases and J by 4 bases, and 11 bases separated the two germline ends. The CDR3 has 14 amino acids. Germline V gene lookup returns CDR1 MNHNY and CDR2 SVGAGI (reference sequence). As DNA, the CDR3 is TGTGCCAGCAGTTACGGGTTGGCGAGCTATGGCTACACCTTC. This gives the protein CASSYGLASYGYTF.

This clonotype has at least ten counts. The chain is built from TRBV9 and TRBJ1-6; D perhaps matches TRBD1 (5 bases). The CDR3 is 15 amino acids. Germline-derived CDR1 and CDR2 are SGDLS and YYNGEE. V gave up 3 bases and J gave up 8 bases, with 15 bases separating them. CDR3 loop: CASSAGTSRYSPLHF. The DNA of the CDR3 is TGTGCCAGCAGCGCCGGGACTTCCAGGTATTCACCCCTCCACTTT.

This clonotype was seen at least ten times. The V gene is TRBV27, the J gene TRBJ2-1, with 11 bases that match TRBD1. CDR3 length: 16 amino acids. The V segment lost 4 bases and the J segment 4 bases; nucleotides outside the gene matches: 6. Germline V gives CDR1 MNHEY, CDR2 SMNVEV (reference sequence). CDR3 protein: CASSYPGTGGYNEQFF. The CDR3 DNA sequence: TGTGCCAGCAGTTACCCAGGGACAGGGGGGTACAATGAGCAGTTCTTC.

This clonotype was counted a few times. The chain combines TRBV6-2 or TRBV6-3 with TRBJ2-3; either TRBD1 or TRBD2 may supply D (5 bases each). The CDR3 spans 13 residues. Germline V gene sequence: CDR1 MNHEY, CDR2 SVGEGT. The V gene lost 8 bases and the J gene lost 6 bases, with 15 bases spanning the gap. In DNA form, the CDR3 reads TGTGCCAGCCTCTCGGACGGGACGGATACGCAGTATTTT. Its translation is CASLSDGTDTQYF.

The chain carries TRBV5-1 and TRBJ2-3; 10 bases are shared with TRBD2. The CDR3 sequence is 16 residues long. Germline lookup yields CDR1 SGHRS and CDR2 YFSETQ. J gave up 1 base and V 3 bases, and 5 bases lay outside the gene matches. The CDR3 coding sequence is TGCGCCAGCAGCTCCTCTAGCGGGGGCCGCACAGATACGCAGTATTTT. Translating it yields CASSSSSGGRTDTQYF. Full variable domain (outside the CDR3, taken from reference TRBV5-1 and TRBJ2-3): KAGVTQTPRYLIKTRGQQVTLSCSPISGHRSVSWYQQTPGQGLQFLFEYFSETQRNKGNFPGRFSGRQFSNSRSEMNVSTLELGDSALYLCASSSSSGGRTDTQYFGPGTRLTVL.

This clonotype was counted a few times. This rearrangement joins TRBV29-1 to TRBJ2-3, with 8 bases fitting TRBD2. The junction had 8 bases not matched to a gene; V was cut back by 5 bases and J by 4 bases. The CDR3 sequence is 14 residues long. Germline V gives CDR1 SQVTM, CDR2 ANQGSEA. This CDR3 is CSVRSGGWSDTQYF. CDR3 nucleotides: TGCAGCGTTAGAAGCGGGGGATGGTCAGATACGCAGTATTTT.

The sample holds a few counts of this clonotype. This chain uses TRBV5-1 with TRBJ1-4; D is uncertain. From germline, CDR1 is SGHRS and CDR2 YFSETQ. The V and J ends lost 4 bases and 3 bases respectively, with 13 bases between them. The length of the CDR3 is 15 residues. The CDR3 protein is CASSRGVKANEKLFF. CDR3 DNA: TGCGCCAGCAGCCGAGGCGTAAAAGCTAATGAAAAACTGTTTTTT.

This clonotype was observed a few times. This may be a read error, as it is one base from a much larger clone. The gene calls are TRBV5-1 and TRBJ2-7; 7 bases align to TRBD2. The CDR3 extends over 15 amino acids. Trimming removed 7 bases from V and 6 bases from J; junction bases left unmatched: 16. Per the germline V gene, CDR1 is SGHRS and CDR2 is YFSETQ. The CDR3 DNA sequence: TGCGCCAGCCGTGAACTGGGACGAGCGGGGACCGAGCAGTACTTC. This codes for CASRELGRAGTEQYF.

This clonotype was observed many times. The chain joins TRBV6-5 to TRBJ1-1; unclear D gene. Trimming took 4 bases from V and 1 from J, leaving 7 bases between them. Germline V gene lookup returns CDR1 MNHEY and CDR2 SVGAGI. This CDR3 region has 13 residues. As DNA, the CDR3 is TGTGCCAGCAGTTCCCTCGGGAACACTGAAGCTTTCTTT. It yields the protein CASSSLGNTEAFF.

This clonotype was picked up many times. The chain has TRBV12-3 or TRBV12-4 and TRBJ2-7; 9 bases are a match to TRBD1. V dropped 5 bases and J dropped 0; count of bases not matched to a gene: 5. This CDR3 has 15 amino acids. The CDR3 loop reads CASSTRDRASYEQYF. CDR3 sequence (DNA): TGTGCCAGCAGTACCCGGGACAGGGCCTCCTACGAGCAGTACTTC.